Following are 18 T cell receptor beta chains from one sample sequenced in a study of human T cells and chemical hapten exposure. Time point indicated: patch test 3, about 24 weeks after DPC sensitization. Treatment denoted: therapeutic diphenylcyclopropenone sensitization with weekly scalp DPC. A single record per CDR3 protein comes from TCRdb applying MiXCR to the RACE reads. Of 82,000 or so distinct CDR3 sequences listed, 13% were seen once; the top ten hold roughly 5.9%. The specimen comprised whole blood, sampled in connection with sensitization to the hapten diphenylcyclopropenone (DPC). The receptors here all came from a woman aged 50 to 60 with alopecia areata. Some clones in this sample may be carry-over from other donors' samples.

The chain couples TRBV6-1 to TRBJ1-5; D might be TRBD1 (5 bases). V dropped 5 bases and J dropped 2 bases, with 13 bases sitting between them. The CDR3 runs 15 residues. Per the germline V gene, CDR1 is MNHNS and CDR2 is SASEGT. CDR3 in amino acids: CASSREGYGNQPQHF. The CDR3, as DNA: TGTGCCAGCAGTAGGGAGGGGTACGGCAATCAGCCCCAGCATTTT.

The chain is built from TRBV7-3 and TRBJ1-1; tentatively, D is TRBD1 (5 bases). In germline, CDR1 is SGHTA, CDR2 FQGTGA. The CDR3 runs 14 residues. V lost 5 bases, J lost 7 bases, and 17 bases lay in between. CDR3 protein: CASSRAPGTGEAFF. The DNA of the CDR3 is TGTGCCAGCAGCCGCGCACCAGGGACCGGTGAAGCTTTCTTT.

This clonotype was observed many times. The V and J genes are TRBV18 and TRBJ1-1; 8 nucleotides align to TRBD1. Germline loops: CDR1 KGHSH, CDR2 LQKENI. The V gene end was trimmed by 3 bases and the J gene end by 1 base; junction bases not matched to a gene: 1. The CDR3 sequence is 14 residues long. This CDR3 reads CASSPTGGNTEAFF. The DNA for the CDR3 is TGTGCCAGCTCACCTACAGGGGGGAACACTGAAGCTTTCTTT.

In its sample, this clonotype was seen a few times. The genes are TRBV7-9 and TRBJ2-2; D possibly uses TRBD1 or TRBD2 (5 bases each). The germline V gene encodes CDR1 SEHNR and CDR2 FQNEAQ (reference sequence). The CDR3 totals 13 residues. The V gene lost 3 bases and the J gene lost 6 bases, with 8 bases spanning the gap. CDR3 nucleotides: TGTGCCAGCAGCTTTCGAGGGGCCGGGGAGCTGTTTTTT. This codes for CASSFRGAGELFF.

This clonotype has just a few counts. V is TRBV28 and J is TRBJ2-3, with TRBD2 identical over 11 bases. Germline V gene lookup returns CDR1 MDHEN and CDR2 SYDVKM. The V gene end was trimmed by 6 bases and the J gene end by 6 bases; junction bases not matched to a gene: 11. The CDR3 contains 16 residues. The CDR3: CASRSPGLAVADTQYF. Here the CDR3 DNA reads TGTGCCAGCAGGTCCCCGGGACTAGCGGTAGCTGATACGCAGTATTTT. The whole variable domain, remainder taken from reference TRBV28 and TRBJ2-3, is DVKVTQSSRYLVKRTGEKVFLECVQDMDHENMFWYRQDPGLGLRLIYFSYDVKMKEKGDIPEGYSVSREKKERFSLILESASTNQTSMYLCASRSPGLAVADTQYFGPGTRLTVL.

As DNA, the CDR3 is TGTGCCAGCAGCTTACCCCCGGCAGGAGGCACTGAAGCTTTCTTT. Translation: CASSLPPAGGTEAFF. This chain joins TRBV11-2 and TRBJ1-1; D unresolved. The CDR3 has 15 amino acids. Germline-derived CDR1 and CDR2 are SGHAT and FQNNGV. V gave up 2 bases and J gave up 4 bases, with 14 bases separating them.

J is TRBJ1-1 and V is TRBV27; weak D call: TRBD1 (5 bases). From germline, CDR1 is MNHEY and CDR2 SMNVEV (reference sequence). The CDR3 runs 16 residues. V dropped 3 bases and J dropped 2 bases, with 16 bases sitting between them. The CDR3 is CASSFIGRAGNTEAFF. DNA of the CDR3: TGTGCCAGCAGTTTTATCGGCAGGGCTGGAAACACTGAAGCTTTCTTT.

In this sample, this clonotype turned up many times. V gene TRBV4-1 combines with J gene TRBJ1-1; maybe TRBD1 (6 bases). V was cut by 4 bases and J by 4 bases, with 16 bases left in between. Germline V CDR1 and CDR2: MGHRA, YSYEKL. This CDR3 comprises 15 residues. The CDR3 spells CASSLDGQGSTEAFF. The CDR3 DNA follows: TGCGCCAGCAGCCTCGATGGGCAGGGGTCCACTGAAGCTTTCTTT.

This chain links TRBV29-1 with TRBJ1-5, with D perhaps matching TRBD1 (5 bases). V was shortened by 6 bases and J by 3 bases, with 12 bases between the two germline ends. The CDR3 runs to 13 residues. CDR1 and CDR2 (germline): SQVTM, ANQGSEA. CDR3 amino acids: CSVADSFNQPQHF. In nucleotides, the CDR3 is TGCAGCGTCGCTGACAGCTTCAATCAGCCCCAGCATTTT.

This clonotype was detected a few times. The chain employs TRBV7-2 and TRBJ1-2, with D unresolved. The CDR3 loop spans 11 amino acids. V was pared by 4 bases and J by 8 bases, with 8 bases between. Germline V gene data show CDR1 as SGHTA and CDR2 as FQGNSA. The CDR3 is CASSSPPGYTF. The CDR3 bases are TGTGCCAGCAGCTCCCCGCCCGGCTACACCTTC.

The chain employs TRBV5-4 and TRBJ2-1; possibly TRBD1 or TRBD2 for D (6 bases each). Germline values: CDR1 SGHNT, CDR2 YYREEE (reference sequence). The ends were cut back, 3 bases at V and 6 bases at J, with 10 bases in the middle. The CDR3 totals 13 residues. The CDR3 protein is CASSWGAANEQFF. The CDR3 DNA follows: TGTGCCAGCAGCTGGGGGGCCGCCAATGAGCAGTTCTTC.

In its sample, this clonotype was seen a few times. This chain connects TRBV29-1 to TRBJ1-4, with D possibly TRBD1 on 5 matching bases. This CDR3 is built from 13 residues. Trimming shortened V by 4 bases and J by 6 bases, and 12 bases separated the two germline ends. Germline V gives CDR1 SQVTM, CDR2 ANQGSEA. CDR3 loop: CSVVTAKDEKLFF. CDR3 DNA sequence: TGCAGCGTTGTGACAGCCAAGGATGAAAAACTGTTTTTT.

This sequence joins TRBV7-9 and TRBJ2-5; D is undetermined. This CDR3 has 13 amino acids. Between the trimmed V and J ends, which lost 5 bases and 3 bases, there was a span of 10 bases. Germline values: CDR1 SEHNR, CDR2 FQNEAQ (reference sequence). The CDR3 sequence is CASSRGAEETQYF. In DNA form, the CDR3 reads TGTGCCAGCAGCCGAGGAGCCGAAGAGACCCAGTACTTC.

This clonotype came up once. The V call is TRBV10-3, the J call TRBJ1-3; D is possibly TRBD1 (5 bases). The ends were cut back, 8 bases at V and 3 bases at J, with 11 bases in the middle. The CDR3 totals 13 residues. Germline assignment: CDR1 ENHRY and CDR2 SYGVKD. This CDR3 reads CAIQGTFGNTIYF. The DNA for the CDR3 is TGTGCCATCCAGGGTACTTTTGGAAACACCATATATTTT.

The chain is built from TRBV4-2 and TRBJ2-7, with 9 bases identical to TRBD1. Looked up from germline, CDR1 is LGHNA and CDR2 is YNFKEQ. V shed 4 bases and J 4 bases; nucleotides not matched to a gene: 5. The CDR3 sequence is 14 residues long. The DNA for the CDR3 is TGTGCCAGCAGCCCCTCTGACAGGGGGTACGAGCAGTACTTC. Its protein product is CASSPSDRGYEQYF.

This chain connects TRBV6-2 or TRBV6-3 to TRBJ1-5, with TRBD1 as a possible D gene (5 bases). CDR3 length: 14 residues. Germline V gives CDR1 MNHEY, CDR2 SVGEGT. V lost 6 bases to trimming and J lost 7 bases, with 16 bases between them. The CDR3: CASSPAGEQQPQHF. DNA of the CDR3: TGTGCCAGCAGCCCGGCGGGGGAGCAACAGCCCCAGCATTTT.

V is TRBV7-6 and J is TRBJ1-1; D possibly corresponds to TRBD1 (6 bases). This CDR3 comprises 13 residues. The germline V gene has CDR1 SGHVS and CDR2 FNYEAQ. V dropped 5 bases and J dropped 8 bases, with 15 bases sitting between them. CDR3 amino acids: CASSLGRGGEAFF. The CDR3 DNA reads as TGTGCCAGCAGCCTGGGCAGGGGCGGGGAAGCTTTCTTT. Full variable domain (rest looked up from reference TRBV7-6 and TRBJ1-1): GAGVSQSPRYKVTKRGQDVALRCDPISGHVSLYWYRQALGQGPEFLTYFNYEAQQDKSGLPNDRFSAERPEGSISTLTIQRTEQRDSAMYRCASSLGRGGEAFFGQGTRLTVV.

Here the CDR3 reads CASSPLLVPNEQFF. The DNA for the CDR3 is TGTGCCAGCAGCCCCCTCCTAGTTCCCAATGAGCAGTTCTTC. The chain uses TRBV7-6 and TRBJ2-1; D is undetermined. Germline V lookup: CDR1 SGHVS, CDR2 FNYEAQ. Trimming left V 5 bases short and J 6 bases short, with 14 bases between. This CDR3 region has 14 residues. The whole variable domain, remainder taken from reference TRBV7-6 and TRBJ2-1, is GAGVSQSPRYKVTKRGQDVALRCDPISGHVSLYWYRQALGQGPEFLTYFNYEAQQDKSGLPNDRFSAERPEGSISTLTIQRTEQRDSAMYRCASSPLLVPNEQFFGPGTRLTVL.